This T cell receptor beta chain was captured in a study of OX40 agonist ivuxolimab in advanced cancers. In the study overall: Patients got intravenous ivuxolimab at 0.01 to 10 mg/kg every 2 weeks.

Using immunoSEQ multiplex PCR, the repertoire was profiled, and TCRdb retains in-frame clones only, with some absent. Of under 20,000 clones in the sample, roughly 60% are singletons; the top ten hold around 7.7%. The CDR3 sequence is 23 residues long. Trimming removed 0 bases from V and 1 base from J; junction bases left unmatched: 23. CDR1 and CDR2 (germline): SGHRS, YFSETQ. On this clone itself: Its specificity is unknown.

Study-level results: Expanded clones belonging to CD8+ T cells outnumbered, on average, those of CD4+. Clonal expansion was seen in CD4+ and CD8+ blood T cells by week 6 at 0.1 to 3.0 mg/kg.

This chain joins TRBV5-1 and TRBJ2-2, with 8 nucleotides matching TRBD2. Sequencing used CD4+ or CD8+ T cells sorted from blood, obtained in a trial of the OX40 agonist ivuxolimab. The clonotype comes from an adult with an advanced solid tumor such as melanoma, head and neck, liver or kidney cancer. The CDR3 reads CASSLAGRRRTSPLYLNTGELFF. In DNA, the CDR3 is TGCGCCAGCAGCTTGGCCGGGAGACGGAGGACTAGCCCGCTCTACTTGAACACCGGGGAGCTGTTTTTT.